Below, one TCR beta chain is given with its context. Its target antigen remains unknown. No qualities accompany the bases; no much larger clone lies one base away. The CDR3 runs 13 amino acids, cysteine and phenylalanine included. The kept DNA is CDR3 alone, 39 bases in frame from the first base. V and J are trimmed by 5 bases and 7 bases, and the gene matches miss 10 bases of the junction. The germline V gene (reference sequence) supplies CDR1 GTSNPN and CDR2 SVGIG. This record comes from a study of blood T cell repertoires in COVID-19 (dated by TCRdb to 2018 to 2021). Background on the whole study: Samples covering the acute and convalescent phases of COVID-19 were provided by collaborators in the United States, Italy and Spain. The sample metadata nearly always contained a de-identified subject ID, COVID-19 status, age in years and sex. Samples were obtained from the ongoing ImmuneRACE study (first 160 participants) and from 1,254 subjects provided by 6 global collaborators. Where available, HLA class I and class II types were taken from metadata supplied by the sample provider and were not determined by assay-based typing. The dataset comprised deeply sampled blood TCRbeta repertoires from subjects exposed to, actively infected with, or recovered from COVID-19. The prospective study material was composed of cDNA or gDNA derived from T cells, B-cell-depleted T cells, or PBMCs. The repertoires were released in a freely available public database meant as a resource for research on the immune response to SARS-CoV-2.

One collaborating source in Seattle enrolled patients while the patients were actively infected and followed the patients over time throughout the course of disease. Whole blood was collected in K2EDTA tubes by collaborating institutions according to the institutions' own protocols. For TCRbeta analysis, collaborators shipped samples in one of three forms: frozen whole blood, isolated PBMCs, or DNA extracted from either of those sample types. The immunoSEQ Assay, a bias-controlled multiplex PCR, was used to amplify TCRbeta CDR3 regions from genomic DNA. As for the authors' bioinformatics: The number of nucleated cells in each sample was estimated by amplification of reference gene primers within the assay. Sequence reads were collapsed and filtered to measure the absolute abundance of every unique TCRbeta CDR3 rearrangement. For each sample, productive Simpson clonality was calculated as the square root of Simpson's diversity index over productive rearrangements. What TCRdb holds here is the immuneACCESS table cut down to in-frame rearrangements. Part of the clones is not present; checked against another copy, under half of the missing clones reflect an unresolved V gene, and the others are unexplained. V, J and clone size were drawn from that table, and D and trimming were deduced from the DNA. This sample gives about 150,000 clones in total; 80% to 90% of them show up just once. The biggest ten clones account for roughly 13% of the sample.

Study-wide findings and limitations: Clinical and demographic metadata were provided uncurated, with the amount varying by source and participant.

Source material: peripheral blood. The chain employs TRBV30 and TRBJ2-7, and TRBD1 aligns with 8 junction nucleotides. The receptor was derived from a man between 18 and 35 years old with COVID-19, enrolled during active disease. At the DNA level, the sequence is TGTGCCTGGGTAGGACAGGGCGGCGGAGAGCAGTACTTC. It is translated as CAWVGQGGGEQYF.